Described below is a single T cell receptor beta chain sequence and its context. Its antigen is unknown. Mismatch with germline at one junction end may stem from a read error. Genomic DNA served as template for TCR beta VDJ combination and CDR3 sequence profiling. An Illumina HiSeq 2000 was the platform used for TCR repertoire sequencing. The published analysis was carried out like this. Repertoire assessment relied on Simpson's diversity index, CDR3 size and DJ length profiles, and TRBV/TRBJ rearrangement plots. The most abundant DNA sequence in the deep sequencing data was defined as the immunodominant clone. CDR3 amino acid sequences were checked for sharing across subjects and were also compared against the VDJdb database and published repertoires. TCRdb passed the public sequencing reads through fastp at Q25 and MiXCR, retaining productive beta sequences. For every CDR3 protein sequence, its rows merge into one entry that carries the most common genes and DNA. The V and J calls were not made by the authors but by TCRdb's processing. The sample includes around 130,000 distinct CDR3 sequences, with roughly 55% observed a single time. The top ten constitute roughly 29% of the sample.

These data come from a study of CD8+CD57+ T cells in acquired aplastic anemia (dated by TCRdb to 2016 to 2019). Context from the whole study: A mean of approximately 3 ug of DNA, ranging from roughly 0.2 to 27.4 ug, was extracted from sorted CD4+ and CD8+ cells. CD8+CD57+ expansion was defined as frequency above the mean frequency observed in healthy subjects. Study-wide conclusions, independent of this receptor: No significant difference in CD8+ Simpson's diversity was found between patients and healthy controls (P=0.060). Some 30 CD8+ CDR3 sequences were found to be shared between patients and controls, but these sequences appeared to be highly expressed in patients and within the immunodominant clones of the patients.

Flow cytometry had shown CD8+CD57+ cell expansion in the patients selected for sequencing. Severe acquired aplastic anemia was diagnosed in all patients according to International Study of Aplastic Anemia and Agranulocytosis and Camitta criteria. No patient had received any therapy when blood was sampled. The study deep-sequenced TCR repertoires of sorted CD4+ and CD8+ blood T cells from severe aplastic anemia patients and healthy subjects. In the USA, patient enrollment took place under clinicaltrials.gov protocols 00001620, 01623167, 00001397, 00071045, 00081523 and 00961064. Ficoll-Paque density gradient centrifugation was used to isolate peripheral blood mononuclear cells. CD4+ and CD8+ T cells were sorted by FACS or magnetic beads before DNA extraction. This TCR was sampled from a human donor with aplastic anemia. Sample: sorted CD4+, CD8+, or CD8+CD57+ T cells (not recorded which) from PBMCs.

CDR3 loop: CASSSRLAGVYNEQVF. The bases read TGTGCCAGCAGTTCCCGACTAGCGGGAGTGTACAATGAGCAGGTCTTC. The chain is assembled from TRBV27 and TRBJ2-1; TRBD2 agrees with 12 junctional bases. Taken from the germline V gene (reference sequence), the CDR1 and CDR2 loops are MNHEY and SMNVEV. CDR3 length: 16 amino acids, cysteine to phenylalanine. Only the CDR3 DNA stays, 48 bases, in frame from base 1.